This TCR beta chain was obtained from a study of T cell repertoires in cytomegalovirus infection. Study context: The public TCR beta signatures pointed to both CMV infection and matching HLA type.

Study-wide results and limits: Summed frequency of public TCR beta families distinguished CMV carriers with the relevant HLA. The response measured ex vivo was dominated by TCR beta clonotypes (HLA-C-restricted and CMV-specific).

V was cut by 2 bases and J by 2 bases, with 15 bases left in between. Looked up from germline, CDR1 is MDHEN and CDR2 is SYDVKM. The CDR3 is made up of 16 amino acids. A few counts support this clonotype. Its antigen is unidentified. TCRdb re-called the reads through MiXCR, storing one row per CDR3 protein. The table lists about 150,000 distinct CDR3 sequences, 23% of them singletons. The receptor was derived from a human donor in good health (CMV status not recorded). Some clones in this sample may be carry-over from other donors' samples. The chain links TRBV28 to TRBJ1-2; D is undetermined. Source material: PBMCs. CDR3: CASSLAQAQMNYGYTF. The CDR3 nucleotides read TGTGCCAGCAGTTTAGCCCAGGCCCAGATGAACTATGGCTACACCTTC.